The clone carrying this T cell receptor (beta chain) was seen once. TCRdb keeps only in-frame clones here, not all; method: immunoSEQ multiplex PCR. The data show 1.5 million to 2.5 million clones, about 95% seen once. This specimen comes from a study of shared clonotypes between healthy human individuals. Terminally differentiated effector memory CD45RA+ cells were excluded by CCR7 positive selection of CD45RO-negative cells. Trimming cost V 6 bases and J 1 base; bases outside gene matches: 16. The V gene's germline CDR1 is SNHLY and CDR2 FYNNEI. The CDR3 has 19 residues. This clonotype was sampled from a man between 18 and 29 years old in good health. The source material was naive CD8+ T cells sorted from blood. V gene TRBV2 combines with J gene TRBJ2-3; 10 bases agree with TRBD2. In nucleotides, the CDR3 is TGTGCCAGCAGCCACGAACCGGGACTAGCGTCCCTGGGCACAGATACGCAGTATTTT. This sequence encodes CASSHEPGLASLGTDTQYF.